The clone carrying this T cell receptor beta chain was observed at least ten times. Out of unsorted whole blood came the blood RNA, and germline DNA was extracted as well. These data belong to a study of tumor-infiltrating lymphocytes in primary liver carcinoma. At the level of the study: Sequencing of the samples generated roughly 3.5 to 7.13 million productive TCRbeta reads, with similar yields across tissue types.

Total RNA amounting to around 450 ng was the source from which TCR beta cDNA was made with a constant-region primer. ARM-PCR, slightly modified, supplied the TCR beta libraries through three nested multiplex PCR rounds. A C-beta reverse primer and TRBV1-TRBV30 forward primers served in each of the first two PCR rounds, at ten to eleven cycles apiece. TCRdb ran MiXCR on the multiplex PCR reads and lists one entry per CDR3 protein. The table includes fewer than 350,000 distinct CDR3 sequences, almost 65% detected once. Per the germline V gene, CDR1 is LGHNA and CDR2 is YNFKEQ. The CDR3 loop spans 17 amino acids. The V segment lost 0 bases and the J segment 0 bases; nucleotides outside the gene matches: 4.

The clonotype was recovered from a man aged 40-49 years with primary liver carcinoma and hepatitis B virus infection. The material sequenced was peripheral blood. This chain joins TRBV4-2 and TRBJ2-5; 10 bases are a match to TRBD2. CDR3 bases: TGTGCCAGCAGCCAAGATATGCTAGCGGGAGACCAAGAGACCCAGTACTTC. This sequence encodes CASSQDMLAGDQETQYF.